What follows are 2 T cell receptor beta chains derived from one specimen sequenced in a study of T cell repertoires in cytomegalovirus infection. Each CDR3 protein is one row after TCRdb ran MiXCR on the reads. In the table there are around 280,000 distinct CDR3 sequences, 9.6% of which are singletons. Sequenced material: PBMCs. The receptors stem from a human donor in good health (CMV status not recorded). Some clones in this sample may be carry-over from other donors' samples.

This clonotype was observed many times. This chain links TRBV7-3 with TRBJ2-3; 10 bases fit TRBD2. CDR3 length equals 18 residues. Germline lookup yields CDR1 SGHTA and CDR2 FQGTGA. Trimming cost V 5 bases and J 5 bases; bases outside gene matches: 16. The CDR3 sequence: CASSHHGLSGGRGDTQYF. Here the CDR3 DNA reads TGTGCCAGCAGCCACCACGGGCTTAGCGGGGGGAGGGGAGATACGCAGTATTTT.

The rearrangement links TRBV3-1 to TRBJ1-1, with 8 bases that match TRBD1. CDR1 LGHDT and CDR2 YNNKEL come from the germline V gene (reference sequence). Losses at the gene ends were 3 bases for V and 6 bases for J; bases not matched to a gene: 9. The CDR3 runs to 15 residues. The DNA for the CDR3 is TGTGCCAGCAGCCACGAGAGACAGGGGATCGCTGAAGCTTTCTTT. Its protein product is CASSHERQGIAEAFF.